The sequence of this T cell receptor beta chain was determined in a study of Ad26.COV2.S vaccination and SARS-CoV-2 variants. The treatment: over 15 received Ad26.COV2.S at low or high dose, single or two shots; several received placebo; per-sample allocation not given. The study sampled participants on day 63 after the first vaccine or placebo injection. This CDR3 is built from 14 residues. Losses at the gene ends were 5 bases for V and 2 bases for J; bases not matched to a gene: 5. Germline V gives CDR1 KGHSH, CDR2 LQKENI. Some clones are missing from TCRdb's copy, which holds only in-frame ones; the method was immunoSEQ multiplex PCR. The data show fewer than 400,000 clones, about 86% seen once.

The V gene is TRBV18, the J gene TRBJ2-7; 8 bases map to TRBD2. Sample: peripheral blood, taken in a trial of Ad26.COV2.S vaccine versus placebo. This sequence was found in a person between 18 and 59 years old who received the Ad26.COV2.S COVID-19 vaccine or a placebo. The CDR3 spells CASSGRGGPYEQYF. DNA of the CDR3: TGTGCCAGCTCAGGACGGGGGGGCCCCTACGAGCAGTACTTC. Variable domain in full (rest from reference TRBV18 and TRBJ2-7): NAGVMQNPRHLVRRRGQEARLRCSPMKGHSHVYWYRQLPEEGLKFMVYLQKENIIDESGMPKERFSAEFPKEGPSILRIQQVVRGDSAAYFCASSGRGGPYEQYFGPGTRLTVT.